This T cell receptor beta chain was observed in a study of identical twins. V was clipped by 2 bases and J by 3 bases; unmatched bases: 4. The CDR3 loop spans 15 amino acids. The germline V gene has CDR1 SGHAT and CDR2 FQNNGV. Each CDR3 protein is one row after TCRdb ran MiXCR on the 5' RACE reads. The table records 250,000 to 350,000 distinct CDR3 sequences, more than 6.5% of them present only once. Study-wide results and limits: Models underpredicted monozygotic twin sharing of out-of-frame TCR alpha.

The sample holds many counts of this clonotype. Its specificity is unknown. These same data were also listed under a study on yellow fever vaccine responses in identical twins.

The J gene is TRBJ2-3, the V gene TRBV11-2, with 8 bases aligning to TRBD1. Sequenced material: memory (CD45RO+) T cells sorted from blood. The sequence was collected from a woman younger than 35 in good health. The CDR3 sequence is CASSLHRDRTDTQYF. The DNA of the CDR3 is TGTGCCAGCAGCTTACACCGGGACAGGACAGATACGCAGTATTTT.